Following are 10 T cell receptor beta chains from one sample sequenced in a study of PD-1 blockade in classical Hodgkin lymphoma. Documented time point: cycle 4 day 1 (C4D1), after five to seven weeks of nivolumab. Every patient relapsed after autologous stem cell transplantation, and brentuximab vedotin exposure varied. Magnetic negative selection of thawed PBMCs was the method by which CD4+ T cells were purified. Generated by immunoSEQ multiplex PCR, the TCRdb table keeps only in-frame clones and is missing some. The table includes 30,000 to 40,000 clones, around 90% detected once. The input for sequencing was CD4+ T cells from blood, taken before the fourth cycle of nivolumab. These receptors originate from a human donor with classical Hodgkin lymphoma.

The chain links TRBV5-4 to TRBJ1-1; D uncertain. Trimming stripped 2 bases from V and 0 bases from J, with 8 bases between. This CDR3 is 14 amino acids long. CDR1 SGHNT and CDR2 YYREEE come from the germline V gene (reference sequence). The CDR3 is CASSFTVMNTEAFF. CDR3 DNA: TGTGCCAGCAGCTTCACAGTTATGAACACTGAAGCTTTCTTT. The full variable domain, with the rest looked up from reference TRBV5-4 and TRBJ1-1, is ETGVTQSPTHLIKTRGQQVTLRCSSQSGHNTVSWYQQALGQGPQFIFQYYREEENGRGNFPPRFSGLQFPNYSSELNVNALELDDSALYLCASSFTVMNTEAFFGQGTRLTVV.

The J gene is TRBJ2-7, the V gene TRBV11-2; D might be TRBD2 (5 bases). Trimming took off 4 bases at V and 3 bases at J, with 16 bases between the two ends. In germline, CDR1 is SGHAT, CDR2 FQNNGV. The CDR3 has 15 residues. The DNA for the CDR3 is TGTGCCAGCAGCTCAATACGGGGATTGAGCTACGAGCAGTACTTC. Its protein is CASSSIRGLSYEQYF.

This clone has more than one count but fewer than ten. The chain couples TRBV5-1 to TRBJ2-5, with 13 bases identical to TRBD2. Trimming at V came to 0 bases and at J to 2 bases, leaving 1 base not matched to a gene. Looked up from germline, CDR1 is SGHRS and CDR2 is YFSETQ. The CDR3 consists of 16 residues. The CDR3 DNA follows: TGCGCCAGCAGCTTGGGACTAGCGGGAGGACAAGAGACCCAGTACTTC. Residues: CASSLGLAGGQETQYF.

J is TRBJ1-4 and V is TRBV9; a possible D gene is TRBD1 (6 bases). Germline CDR1 is SGDLS and CDR2 is YYNGEE. This CDR3 is built from 15 residues. Trimming removed 4 bases from V and 8 bases from J, with 18 bases in between. CDR3 loop: CASSPGWGAQEKLFF. Here the CDR3 DNA reads TGTGCCAGCAGCCCAGGGTGGGGGGCGCAAGAAAAACTGTTTTTT.

This clone was seen more than once but under ten times. The chain is built from TRBV28 and TRBJ1-1; the D is unclear. Trimming took 0 bases from V and 5 from J, leaving 4 bases between them. Germline V CDR1 and CDR2: MDHEN, SYDVKM. The CDR3 covers 12 residues. The CDR3 region has the DNA TGTGCCAGCAGTTTATGGTGGACTGAAGCTTTCTTT. Protein: CASSLWWTEAFF.

The genes are TRBV28 and TRBJ2-4; no clear D gene. The germline gives CDR1 MDHEN, CDR2 SYDVKM. V lost 4 bases, J lost 0 bases, and 13 bases lay in between. The CDR3 has 16 amino acids. CDR3: CASSSFYVTAKNIQYF. The DNA for the CDR3 is TGTGCCAGCAGTTCGTTCTATGTGACAGCCAAAAACATTCAGTACTTC.

The V and J genes are TRBV5-4 and TRBJ2-3, with D possibly TRBD2 on 6 matching bases. Looked up from germline, CDR1 is SGHNT and CDR2 is YYREEE (reference sequence). CDR3 length: 16 amino acids. V gave up 4 bases and J gave up 0 bases, with 15 bases separating them. The CDR3 is CASSPGVGFSTDTQYF. CDR3 nucleotides: TGTGCCAGCAGCCCGGGAGTCGGTTTTAGCACAGATACGCAGTATTTT.

The rearrangement uses TRBV13 and TRBJ1-3, with 12 bases lining up with TRBD1. CDR3 size: 15 residues. The germline V gene has CDR1 PRHDT and CDR2 FYEKMQ (reference sequence). V trimming: 3 bases; J trimming: 5 bases; junction bases outside the gene matches: 2. The CDR3 bases are TGTGCCAGCAGCTTCCGGGACAGGGGGCGAAACACCATATATTTT. Translating gives CASSFRDRGRNTIYF.

This chain uses TRBV5-1 with TRBJ1-2, with D possibly matching TRBD1 (5 bases). The V end lost 0 bases, the J end lost 6 bases, and 18 bases lay between the germline ends. Germline assignment: CDR1 SGHRS and CDR2 YFSETQ. The CDR3 is 16 residues long. CDR3 amino acids: CASSLATAAVGHGYTF. The CDR3 nucleotides are TGCGCCAGCAGCTTGGCGACCGCAGCGGTGGGGCATGGCTACACCTTC.

This chain links TRBV5-6 with TRBJ1-5; TRBD1 matches at 7 bases. The V gene's germline CDR1 is SGHDT and CDR2 YYEEEE. The V segment lost 4 bases and the J segment 0 bases; nucleotides outside the gene matches: 7. CDR3 length equals 16 residues. CDR3 DNA: TGTGCCAGCAGCACGTTGACAGGGCTTAGCAATCAGCCCCAGCATTTT. Encoded protein: CASSTLTGLSNQPQHF.